The entry that follows covers one T cell receptor (beta chain) sequence. The data are from a study of patients and donors after allogeneic stem cell transplantation. MiXCR was run by TCRdb on the RT-PCR reads, yielding one entry per CDR3 protein. Here the sample spans 800,000 to 1,000,000 distinct CDR3 sequences, roughly 18% being singletons. V gave up 3 bases and J gave up 3 bases, with 12 bases separating them. The CDR3 sequence is 15 residues long. The germline gives CDR1 MNHEY, CDR2 SVGAGI. This receptor was obtained from a human donor who was either an allogeneic HSCT recipient or a stem cell or donor lymphocyte infusion donor (not recorded which). It is not recorded whose cells these are; they may come from a transplant donor. The chain couples TRBV6-5 to TRBJ2-4, with D possibly TRBD2 on 6 matching bases. The sequenced material came from blood, either unsorted or a sorted T cell fraction (not recorded which). CDR3 DNA: TGTGCCAGCAGTTATGGCGGGACGGGCAAAAACATTCAGTACTTC. Its translation: CASSYGGTGKNIQYF.